A single sample gave rise to the 3 T cell receptor beta chains below, sequenced in a study of vaccination and CD4 T cells after COVID-19. Their recognized antigens are unknown. An Oncomine TCR Beta short-read assay was used to sequence the DNA from cultured CD4+ T cells. TCRdb fed the PCR reads into MiXCR, producing one record per CDR3 protein. The sample has about 13,000 distinct CDR3 sequences, 47% seen once; the top ten hold about 23%. As for treatment: approximately nine-day PBMC culture with coronavirus spike peptide pools or control peptides (ViraFEST assay). Sequencing used CD4+ T cells from blood, cultured in vitro. The source of these receptors is a human donor who had recovered from COVID-19.

The J gene is TRBJ2-1, the V gene TRBV7-9; 7 bases are a match to TRBD1. Germline assignment: CDR1 SEHNR and CDR2 FQNEAQ (reference sequence). V was pared by 5 bases and J by 6 bases, with 13 bases of the junction left unmatched. CDR3 length equals 16 residues. CDR3 in amino acids: CASSQPLRQGVNEQFF. The CDR3 coding sequence is TGTGCCAGCAGCCAACCCCTGAGACAGGGAGTCAATGAGCAGTTCTTC.

This clonotype was counted between two and nine times. The chain has TRBV6-1 and TRBJ1-2; 11 positions agree with TRBD1. V was clipped by 2 bases and J by 6 bases; unmatched bases: 2. The germline V gene has CDR1 MNHNS and CDR2 SASEGT. CDR3 length equals 14 residues. The CDR3 DNA reads TGTGCCAGCAGTGAACCGGGACAGGGGGATGGCTACACCTTC. Translation gives CASSEPGQGDGYTF.

The sample holds a few counts of this clonotype. This chain links TRBV28 with TRBJ1-2; 9 nucleotides align to TRBD1. CDR3 size: 13 residues. The ends lost 6 bases at V and 8 bases at J; junction bases unmatched: 7. In germline, CDR1 is MDHEN, CDR2 SYDVKM. CDR3 DNA sequence: TGTGCCAGCAGAGGACAGGGGTTAAGGGGCTACACCTTC. This sequence encodes CASRGQGLRGYTF.